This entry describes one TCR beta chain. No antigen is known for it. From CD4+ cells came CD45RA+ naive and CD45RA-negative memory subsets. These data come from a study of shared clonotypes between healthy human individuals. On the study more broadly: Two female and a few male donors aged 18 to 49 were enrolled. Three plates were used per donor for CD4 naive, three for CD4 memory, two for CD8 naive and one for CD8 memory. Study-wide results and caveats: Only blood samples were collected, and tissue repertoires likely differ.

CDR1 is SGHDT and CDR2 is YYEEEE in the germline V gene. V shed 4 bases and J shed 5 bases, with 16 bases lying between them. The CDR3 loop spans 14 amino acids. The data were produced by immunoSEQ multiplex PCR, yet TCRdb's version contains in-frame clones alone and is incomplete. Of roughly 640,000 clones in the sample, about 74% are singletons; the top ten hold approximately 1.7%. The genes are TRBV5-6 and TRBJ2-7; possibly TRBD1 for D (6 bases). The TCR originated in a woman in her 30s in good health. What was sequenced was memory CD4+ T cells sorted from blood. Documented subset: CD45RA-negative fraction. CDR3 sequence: CASSLTGPLDEQYF. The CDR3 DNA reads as TGTGCCAGCAGCCTGACAGGCCCCCTCGACGAGCAGTACTTC.